This entry describes one T cell receptor (beta chain). The assay was immunoSEQ multiplex PCR, and TCRdb's table has in-frame clones only and misses some. The sample lists approximately 53,000 clones, 83% occurring once. This sample was included in a study of blood T cell repertoires in COVID-19. Study background: COVID-19 samples, acute and convalescent, were from the United States, Italy and Spain.

The CDR3 is 15 residues long. V lost 5 bases to trimming and J lost 3 bases; unmatched junction nucleotides: 10. CDR1 is PRHDT, CDR2 FYEKMQ, per germline (reference sequence). Material: peripheral blood. The genes are TRBV13 and TRBJ2-7; 7 bases match TRBD1. The receptor was derived from a man in his forties or fifties with acute or convalescent COVID-19. Here the CDR3 DNA reads TGTGCCAGCAGCGTCGACAGGGCATTGGGCTACGAGCAGTACTTC. The encoded protein is CASSVDRALGYEQYF.